This T cell receptor beta chain was obtained from a study of CD8+ T cells in alopecia areata. Study as a whole: The investigators scored severity in treated patients by the percentage of affected scalp area.

Germline values: CDR1 LNHDA, CDR2 SQIVND (reference sequence). The CDR3 contains 14 residues. The V gene lost 4 bases and the J gene lost 4 bases, with 13 bases spanning the gap. Stated treatment: oral pan-JAK inhibitor, 5-10 mg twice daily. cDNA reverse transcribed from extracted RNA served as the sequencing template. The protocol was immunoSEQ multiplex PCR, while the TCRdb copy is restricted to in-frame clones and leaves out a portion. The table shows roughly 200,000 clones, with around two fifths occurring only once. This clone was found many times. This clonotype originated in a human donor with alopecia areata. This chain links TRBV19 with TRBJ1-1, with D possibly being TRBD1 (5 bases). The sample was CD4+ T cells sorted from blood, taken around week 30, from a patient treated with tofacitinib. In DNA, the CDR3 is TGTGCCAGTAGTACCCACGCCGGGGGCACTGAAGCTTTCTTT. Translating it yields CASSTHAGGTEAFF. The variable domain in full, completed from reference TRBV19 and TRBJ1-1, reads DGGITQSPKYLFRKEGQNVTLSCEQNLNHDAMYWYRQDPGQGLRLIYYSQIVNDFQKGDIAEGYSVSREKKESFPLTVTSAQKNPTAFYLCASSTHAGGTEAFFGQGTRLTVV.